Sequencing of this T cell receptor (beta chain) was carried out in a study of OX40 agonist ivuxolimab in advanced cancers. Study context: In this trial design, patients received ivuxolimab intravenously at 0.01 to 10 mg/kg every 2 weeks.

The table lists this clone with a count of one. Its matching antigen is unknown. Study-level points and caveats: On average, CD8+ T cells showed a greater number of expanded clones than CD4+.

Per germline, CDR1 LGHNT and CDR2 FRNRAP. There are 13 residues in the CDR3. Trimming shortened V by 1 base and J by 1 base, and 4 bases separated the two germline ends. The repertoire was sequenced with immunoSEQ multiplex PCR; TCRdb's copy has only in-frame clones and lacks some. The table has 90,000 to 150,000 clones, approximately 90% seen once. The sample was CD4+ or CD8+ T cells sorted from blood, taken in a trial of the OX40 agonist ivuxolimab. The chain combines TRBV12-5 with TRBJ2-5, with no clear D. This TCR derives from an adult with an advanced solid tumor such as melanoma, head and neck, liver or kidney cancer. The CDR3 sequence is CASGLAVQETQYF. The CDR3 DNA sequence: TGTGCTAGTGGTTTGGCGGTCCAAGAGACCCAGTACTTC.